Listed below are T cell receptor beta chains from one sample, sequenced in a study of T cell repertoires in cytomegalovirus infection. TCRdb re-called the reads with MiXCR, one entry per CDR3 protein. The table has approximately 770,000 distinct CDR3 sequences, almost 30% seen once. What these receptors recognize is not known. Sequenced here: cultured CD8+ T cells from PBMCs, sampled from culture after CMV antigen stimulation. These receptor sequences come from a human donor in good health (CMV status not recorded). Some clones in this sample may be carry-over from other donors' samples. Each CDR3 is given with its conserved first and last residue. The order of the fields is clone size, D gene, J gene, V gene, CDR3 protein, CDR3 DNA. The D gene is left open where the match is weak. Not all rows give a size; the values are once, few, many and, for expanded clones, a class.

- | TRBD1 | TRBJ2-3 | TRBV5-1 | CASSSIDRVKGTQYF | TGCGCCAGCAGCTCTATCGACAGGGTAAAGGGTACGCAGTATTTT
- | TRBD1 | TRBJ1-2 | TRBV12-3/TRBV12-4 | CASSLSGTGFGYTF | TGTGCCAGCAGTTTATCTGGGACAGGGTTTGGCTACACCTTC
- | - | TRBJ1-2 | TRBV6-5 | CASSYSLTGLGYTF | TGTGCCAGCAGTTACTCGTTAACAGGTCTTGGCTACACCTTC
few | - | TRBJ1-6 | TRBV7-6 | CASSFQHYNSPLHF | TGTGCCAGCAGCTTCCAGCACTATAATTCACCCCTCCACTTT
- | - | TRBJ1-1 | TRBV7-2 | CASSDGLGTEAFF | TGTGCCAGCAGCGACGGGTTGGGCACTGAAGCTTTCTTT
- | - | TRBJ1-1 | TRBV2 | CASSGGWAFF | TGTGCCAGCAGTGGTGGATGGGCTTTCTTT
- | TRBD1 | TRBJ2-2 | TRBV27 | CASSFDRERTGELFF | TGTGCCAGCAGTTTCGACAGGGAGAGGACCGGGGAGCTGTTTTTT
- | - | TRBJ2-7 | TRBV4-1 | CASSHPAAGLSYEQYF | TGCGCCAGCAGCCACCCGGCGGCAGGGCTCTCCTACGAGCAGTACTTC
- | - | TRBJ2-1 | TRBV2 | CARKGLGSYNEQFF | TGTGCCAGGAAAGGGCTTGGGTCCTACAATGAGCAGTTCTTC
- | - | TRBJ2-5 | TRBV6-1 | CASSYPGDPRETQYF | TGTGCCAGCAGTTACCCGGGGGACCCTCGAGAGACCCAGTACTTC
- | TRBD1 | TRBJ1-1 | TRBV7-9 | CASSPGPTGAPMGAFF | TGTGCCAGCAGCCCAGGGCCGACAGGGGCCCCTATGGGGGCTTTCTTT
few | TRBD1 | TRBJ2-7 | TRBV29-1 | CSVGQGAYEQYF | TGCAGCGTTGGACAGGGCGCCTACGAGCAGTACTTC
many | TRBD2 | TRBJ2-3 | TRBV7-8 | CASSPVPGLAIGTDTQYF | TGTGCCAGCAGCCCTGTCCCGGGACTAGCGATTGGGACAGATACGCAGTATTTT
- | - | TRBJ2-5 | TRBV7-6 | CASSFPDFLETQYF | TGTGCCAGCAGCTTTCCTGATTTTCTAGAGACCCAGTACTTC
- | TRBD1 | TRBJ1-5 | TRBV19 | CASSALRDRGNQPQHF | TGTGCCAGTAGTGCCTTGAGGGACAGGGGGAATCAGCCCCAGCATTTT
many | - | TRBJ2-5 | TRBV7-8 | CASSLQPETQYF | TGTGCCAGCAGCTTACAGCCAGAGACCCAGTACTTC
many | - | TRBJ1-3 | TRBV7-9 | CASTPPGNTIYF | TGTGCCAGCACCCCTCCTGGAAACACCATATATTTT
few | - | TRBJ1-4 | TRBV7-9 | CASSLRQDDEKLFF | TGTGCCAGCAGCTTAAGGCAGGATGATGAAAAACTGTTTTTT
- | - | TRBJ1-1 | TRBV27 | CASNLVGADTEAFF | TGTGCCAGCAACCTAGTGGGGGCGGACACTGAAGCTTTCTTT
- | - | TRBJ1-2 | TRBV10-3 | CAISVYSTGAAYGYTF | TGTGCCATCAGTGTTTACTCGACGGGGGCTGCCTATGGCTACACCTTC
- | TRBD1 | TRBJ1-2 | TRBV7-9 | CASTLETGGKGYTF | TGTGCCAGCACCCTAGAAACAGGGGGGAAAGGCTACACCTTC
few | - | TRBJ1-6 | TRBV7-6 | CASSRYRVNNSPLHF | TGTGCCAGCAGCCGCTACCGGGTCAATAATTCACCCCTCCACTTT
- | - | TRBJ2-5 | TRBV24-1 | CATSDFGTGQETQYF | TGTGCCACCAGTGATTTTGGTACAGGCCAAGAGACCCAGTACTTC
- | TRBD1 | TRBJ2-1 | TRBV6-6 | CASIFRGRKSNEQFF | TGTGCCAGCATCTTTAGGGGGCGCAAATCTAATGAGCAGTTCTTC
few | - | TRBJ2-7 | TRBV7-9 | CASSFGALGDEQYF | TGTGCCAGCAGCTTCGGGGCCCTCGGGGACGAGCAGTACTTC
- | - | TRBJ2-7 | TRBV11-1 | CASSLDFAQISYEQYF | TGTGCCAGCAGCTTAGATTTTGCGCAAATCTCCTACGAGCAGTACTTC
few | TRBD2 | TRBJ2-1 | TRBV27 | CASGAGGKGNEQFF | TGTGCCAGCGGCGCGGGGGGGAAGGGCAATGAGCAGTTCTTC
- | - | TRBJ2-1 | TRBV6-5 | CASSYSKARRRGIYNEQFF | TGTGCCAGCAGTTACTCGAAGGCTCGCCGGCGGGGTATCTACAATGAGCAGTTCTTC
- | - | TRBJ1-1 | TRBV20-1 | CSALIPQRNTEAFF | TGCAGTGCGCTGATCCCTCAGAGGAACACTGAAGCTTTCTTT
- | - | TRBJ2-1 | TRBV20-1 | CSARSLGTSYNEQFF | TGCAGTGCTAGATCCCTGGGGACTTCCTACAATGAGCAGTTCTTC
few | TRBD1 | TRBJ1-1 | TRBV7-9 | CASGRETGPNTEAFF | TGTGCCAGCGGAAGAGAGACAGGGCCAAACACTGAAGCTTTCTTT